This passage covers 6 T cell receptor beta chains from one sample sequenced in a study of cytomegalovirus exposure and HLA in healthy donors. Amplification used 60 Vbeta primers and 13 Jbeta primers. The protocol was immunoSEQ multiplex PCR, while the TCRdb copy is restricted to in-frame clones and leaves out a portion. The data contain approximately 120,000 clones, around four fifths of them seen just once; the ten biggest clones take up roughly 8%. Sequencing was done on a sample of PBMCs. The receptors here all came from a woman aged 45-59 years in good health and CMV-seropositive.

J is TRBJ2-4 and V is TRBV10-3; D not resolved. The CDR3 spans 13 residues. V lost 2 bases, J lost 9 bases, and 11 bases lay in between. Germline-derived CDR1 and CDR2 are ENHRY and SYGVKD. CDR3 region: CAISEGGAAIQYF. As DNA, the CDR3 is TGTGCCATCAGTGAGGGTGGTGCGGCCATTCAGTACTTC.

This chain links TRBV19 with TRBJ1-1; D is undetermined. Per the germline V gene, CDR1 is LNHDA and CDR2 is SQIVND (reference sequence). The CDR3 contains 14 residues. Trimming removed 3 bases at V and 4 bases at J, with 12 bases between. This CDR3 is CASSIGLPGTEAFF. The CDR3 DNA is TGTGCCAGTAGTATTGGACTCCCGGGCACTGAAGCTTTCTTT.

The rearrangement uses TRBV10-3 and TRBJ2-3; 10 bases line up with TRBD2. Trimming removed 4 bases from V and 5 bases from J; junction bases left unmatched: 6. The CDR3 is 15 residues long. CDR1 ENHRY and CDR2 SYGVKD come from the germline V gene. DNA of the CDR3: TGTGCCATCAGTGGACTAGCGGGTCAAGGAGATACGCAGTATTTT. It specifies CAISGLAGQGDTQYF.

This rearrangement joins TRBV10-3 to TRBJ2-1; D is perhaps TRBD1 or TRBD2 (10 bases each). Germline-derived CDR1 and CDR2 are ENHRY and SYGVKD. Trimming removed 2 bases from V and 9 bases from J, with 26 bases in between. The CDR3 has 18 residues. The CDR3 DNA reads as TGTGCCATCAGTGAGCCGGGACAGGGGCTAGCGGGAGCCGGTGAGCAGTTCTTC. Its protein product is CAISEPGQGLAGAGEQFF.

This CDR3 reads CASRSGTGGNQPQHF. The CDR3 coding sequence is TGTGCCAGCAGGTCCGGGACAGGGGGCAATCAGCCCCAGCATTTT. This chain connects TRBV6-5 to TRBJ1-5; 10 bases match TRBD1. With 6 bases clipped from V and 2 bases from J, the junction kept 4 bases outside the gene matches. Germline CDR1 is MNHEY and CDR2 is SVGAGI. This CDR3 is 15 amino acids long.

This sequence joins TRBV7-9 and TRBJ2-7; perhaps TRBD1 as D (5 bases). The V end was cut by 7 bases, the J end by 2 bases, with 15 bases between. The length of the CDR3 is 14 residues. Per the germline V gene, CDR1 is SEHNR and CDR2 is FQNEAQ (reference sequence). The CDR3 DNA reads TGTGCCAGCATCCCGTGGGGCAGAACCTACGAGCAGTACTTC. Translated, it gives CASIPWGRTYEQYF.